This is a list of T cell receptor beta chains from one sample in a study of regulatory T cells in long-lasting Graves disease. TCRdb reanalysed the multiplex PCR reads using MiXCR and keeps one entry per CDR3 protein. The sample lists roughly 560,000 distinct CDR3 sequences, 12% occurring once. This sample was shared with a second study, whose subject was T cells in Graves' hyperthyroidism and ophthalmopathy.

The sample consisted of peripheral blood mononuclear cells (PBMCs), taken at new diagnosis, from a patient treated with antithyroid drugs. These TCRs come from a woman aged 25 to 39 with Graves disease. The CDR3 runs from the conserved cysteine through the conserved F or W. A D gene is named only where the DNA matches it firmly. The size entry is marked missing in some rows and otherwise reads once, few, many or a size class.

CDR3 protein: CASSFRGRAPSYEQYF
CDR3 DNA: TGTGCCAGCAGTTTCCGCGGGAGGGCCCCATCCTACGAGCAGTACTTC
J gene: TRBJ2-7
V gene: TRBV12-3/TRBV12-4
CDR3 length: 16
clone size: many
D gene: TRBD2

CDR3 protein: CASSSRTESGTEAFF
CDR3 DNA: TGTGCCAGTAGTTCACGGACAGAATCGGGCACTGAAGCTTTCTTT
J gene: TRBJ1-1
V gene: TRBV19
CDR3 length: 15
clone size: many
D gene: NA

CDR3 protein: CASRPGLAWETQYF
CDR3 DNA: TGTGCCAGCAGACCCGGACTAGCGTGGGAGACCCAGTACTTC
J gene: TRBJ2-5
V gene: TRBV6-2/TRBV6-3
CDR3 length: 14
clone size: many
D gene: TRBD2

CDR3 protein: CASSEAHGGLAGGVDTGELFF
CDR3 DNA: TGTGCCAGCAGTGAAGCGCACGGGGGACTAGCGGGAGGAGTTGACACCGGGGAGCTGTTTTTT
J gene: TRBJ2-2
V gene: TRBV6-1
CDR3 length: 21
clone size: NA
D gene: TRBD2

CDR3 protein: CATSIQGAEAFF
CDR3 DNA: TGTGCCACCTCTATACAGGGGGCGGAGGCTTTCTTT
J gene: TRBJ1-1
V gene: TRBV24-1
CDR3 length: 12
clone size: few
D gene: TRBD1

CDR3 protein: CASSMGWLALSSYNEQFF
CDR3 DNA: TGTGCCAGCTCCATGGGATGGCTAGCGCTAAGCTCCTACAATGAGCAGTTCTTC
J gene: TRBJ2-1
V gene: TRBV6-2/TRBV6-3
CDR3 length: 18
clone size: many
D gene: NA

CDR3 protein: CSAVGQGISEQYF
CDR3 DNA: TGCAGCGCCGTGGGACAGGGAATAAGCGAGCAGTACTTC
J gene: TRBJ2-7
V gene: TRBV29-1
CDR3 length: 13
clone size: many
D gene: TRBD1

CDR3 protein: CASSYSGNYGYTF
CDR3 DNA: TGTGCCAGCAGTTACTCAGGGAACTATGGCTACACCTTC
J gene: TRBJ1-2
V gene: TRBV6-5
CDR3 length: 13
clone size: many
D gene: NA

CDR3 protein: CSVEGFLGSGVVGQQFF
CDR3 DNA: TGCAGCGTTGAAGGGTTTTTGGGGTCAGGGGTAGTGGGGCAGCAGTTCTTC
J gene: TRBJ2-1
V gene: TRBV29-1
CDR3 length: 17
clone size: many
D gene: NA

CDR3 protein: CASSITGFLVAFF
CDR3 DNA: TGTGCCAGCAGCATCACAGGATTTTTGGTTGCTTTCTTT
J gene: TRBJ1-1
V gene: TRBV28
CDR3 length: 13
clone size: NA
D gene: NA

CDR3 protein: CASSPGGGPYNEQFF
CDR3 DNA: TGTGCCAGCAGTCCGGGGGGAGGGCCCTACAATGAGCAGTTCTTC
J gene: TRBJ2-1
V gene: TRBV12-3/TRBV12-4
CDR3 length: 15
clone size: NA
D gene: TRBD2

CDR3 protein: CSVVSSASEAFF
CDR3 DNA: TGCAGCGTTGTATCCAGTGCCTCTGAAGCTTTCTTT
J gene: TRBJ1-1
V gene: TRBV29-1
CDR3 length: 12
clone size: many
D gene: NA

CDR3 protein: CASRSITGGDTEAFF
CDR3 DNA: TGCGCCAGCAGATCGATCACAGGGGGCGACACTGAAGCTTTCTTT
J gene: TRBJ1-1
V gene: TRBV10-2
CDR3 length: 15
clone size: many
D gene: TRBD1

CDR3 protein: CSARDDRSGYTF
CDR3 DNA: TGCAGTGCTAGAGATGATAGGAGCGGCTACACCTTC
J gene: TRBJ1-2
V gene: TRBV20-1
CDR3 length: 12
clone size: many
D gene: NA

CDR3 protein: CASSITVGLGTYEQYF
CDR3 DNA: TGTGCCAGTAGTATAACCGTGGGACTAGGAACCTACGAGCAGTACTTC
J gene: TRBJ2-7
V gene: TRBV19
CDR3 length: 16
clone size: once
D gene: TRBD2

CDR3 protein: CASSLQGRTQYF
CDR3 DNA: TGTGCCAGCAGTTTACAGGGGCGGACGCAGTATTTT
J gene: TRBJ2-3
V gene: TRBV7-9
CDR3 length: 12
clone size: NA
D gene: TRBD1

CDR3 protein: CASRIRGGNGYTF
CDR3 DNA: TGTGCCAGCAGAATCAGGGGAGGGAACGGCTACACCTTC
J gene: TRBJ1-2
V gene: TRBV7-9
CDR3 length: 13
clone size: few
D gene: NA

CDR3 protein: CASSPHSVRHEQFF
CDR3 DNA: TGTGCCAGCAGCCCACATTCGGTTCGTCATGAGCAGTTCTTC
J gene: TRBJ2-1
V gene: TRBV9
CDR3 length: 14
clone size: NA
D gene: NA

CDR3 protein: CAWSVRYEQYF
CDR3 DNA: TGTGCCTGGAGTGTAAGGTACGAGCAGTACTTC
J gene: TRBJ2-7
V gene: TRBV30
CDR3 length: 11
clone size: many
D gene: NA

CDR3 protein: CASSLLDPSGLTEAFF
CDR3 DNA: TGTGCCAGCTCCCTACTAGACCCATCGGGGCTCACTGAAGCTTTCTTT
J gene: TRBJ1-1
V gene: TRBV18
CDR3 length: 16
clone size: few
D gene: NA

CDR3 protein: CATSHTGALATETQYF
CDR3 DNA: TGTGCCACCAGCCACACCGGGGCCCTGGCTACAGAGACCCAGTACTTC
J gene: TRBJ2-5
V gene: TRBV15
CDR3 length: 16
clone size: many
D gene: NA

CDR3 protein: CASRGQVNVFGELFF
CDR3 DNA: TGTGCCAGTCGGGGACAGGTTAATGTGTTTGGGGAGCTGTTTTTT
J gene: TRBJ2-2
V gene: TRBV19
CDR3 length: 15
clone size: few
D gene: TRBD1

CDR3 protein: CASSQYTPGQGINYGYTF
CDR3 DNA: TGCGCCAGCAGCCAATACACCCCCGGACAGGGGATTAACTATGGCTACACCTTC
J gene: TRBJ1-2
V gene: TRBV4-1
CDR3 length: 18
clone size: many
D gene: TRBD1

CDR3 protein: CASSRVPGTQYF
CDR3 DNA: TGTGCCAGCAGCAGGGTTCCAGGGACCCAGTACTTC
J gene: TRBJ2-5
V gene: TRBV27
CDR3 length: 12
clone size: NA
D gene: NA

CDR3 protein: CAISESETSGTYTGELFF
CDR3 DNA: TGTGCCATCAGTGAGTCAGAGACTAGCGGGACCTACACCGGGGAGCTGTTTTTT
J gene: TRBJ2-2
V gene: TRBV10-3
CDR3 length: 18
clone size: many
D gene: TRBD2